This T cell receptor beta chain was observed in a study of PD-L1 blockade in urothelial cancer. Across the study: Prior exposure to chemotherapy in patients amounted to 0 to 3 regimens received. Study outcomes and limitations: Where pretreatment blood TCR clonality fell below the median, better survival was predicted.

A word on this clone: What it recognizes is unknown.

Produced via immunoSEQ multiplex PCR; TCRdb's table is partial and in-frame only. The sample has tens of thousands of clones; around 72% are singletons. Stated time point: pretreatment peripheral blood. Patient sample counts ranged from 1 to 8, pretreatment and on-treatment. This CDR3 has 14 residues. Trimming cost V 6 bases and J 6 bases, with 14 bases left between them. CDR1 MDHEN and CDR2 SYDVKM come from the germline V gene. The material sequenced was PBMCs, taken around atezolizumab (anti-PD-L1) treatment. This TCR was recovered from a man between 70 and 80 years old with urothelial cancer. The chain is built from TRBV28 and TRBJ1-4; D not certain. CDR3 sequence: CASRLTSFDEKLFF. CDR3 sequence (DNA): TGTGCCAGCAGACTCACCTCGTTTGATGAAAAACTGTTTTTT.